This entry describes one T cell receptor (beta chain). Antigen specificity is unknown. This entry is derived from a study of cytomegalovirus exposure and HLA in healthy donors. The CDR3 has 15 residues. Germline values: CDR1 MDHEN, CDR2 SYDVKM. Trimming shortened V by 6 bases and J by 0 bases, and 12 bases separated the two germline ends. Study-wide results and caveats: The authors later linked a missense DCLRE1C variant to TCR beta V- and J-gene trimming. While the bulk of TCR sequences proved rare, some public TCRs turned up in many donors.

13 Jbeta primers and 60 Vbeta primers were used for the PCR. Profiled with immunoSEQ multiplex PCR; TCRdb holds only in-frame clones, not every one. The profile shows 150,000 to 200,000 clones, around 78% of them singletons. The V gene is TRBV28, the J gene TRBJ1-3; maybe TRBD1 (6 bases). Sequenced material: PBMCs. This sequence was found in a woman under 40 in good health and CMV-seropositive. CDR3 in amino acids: CASSQQGYSGNTIYF. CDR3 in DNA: TGTGCCAGCAGCCAACAGGGATACTCTGGAAACACCATATATTTT.